This is a list of T cell receptor beta chains from one sample in a study of T cells in Graves' hyperthyroidism and ophthalmopathy. Each CDR3 protein is one row after TCRdb ran MiXCR on the multiplex PCR reads. The data show 350,000 to 450,000 distinct CDR3 sequences, approximately 18% seen once. Sequencing was done on a sample of blood. These receptors were taken from a woman aged 25 to 45 with Graves' hyperthyroidism that later progressed to Graves' ophthalmopathy. Both conserved end residues are part of each CDR3. A D gene is named only where the DNA matches it firmly. Where a row states a size, it is once, few, many or the class of an expanded clone; other rows omit it.

abundance: few; j_gene: TRBJ2-3; d_gene: -; v_gene: TRBV3-1; CDR3nt: TGTGCCAGCAGCCAACTGGCGTCTGGCACAGATACGCAGTATTTT; CDR3aa: CASSQLASGTDTQYF
abundance: -; j_gene: TRBJ2-5; d_gene: -; v_gene: TRBV2; CDR3nt: TGTGCCAGCAGGACAGGTGGGGGGACCCAGTACTTC; CDR3aa: CASRTGGGTQYF
abundance: -; j_gene: TRBJ1-5; d_gene: TRBD1; v_gene: TRBV20-1; CDR3nt: TGCAGTGCTAGATCCTGGCGGGACAGGGGATACCTAAGCAATCAGCCCCAGCATTTT; CDR3aa: CSARSWRDRGYLSNQPQHF
abundance: many; j_gene: TRBJ2-1; d_gene: TRBD1; v_gene: TRBV28; CDR3nt: TGTGCCAGCAGTTTAGCCCGGGACAGGTACAATGAGCAGTTCTTC; CDR3aa: CASSLARDRYNEQFF
abundance: few; j_gene: TRBJ1-1; d_gene: -; v_gene: TRBV7-9; CDR3nt: TGTGCCAGCAGGGAACCCCGGACGGAAACCACTGAAGCTTTCTTT; CDR3aa: CASREPRTETTEAFF
abundance: many; j_gene: TRBJ1-1; d_gene: -; v_gene: TRBV28; CDR3nt: TGTGCCAGCAGTTTAGGTAGCCCCGGTGAAGCTTTCTTT; CDR3aa: CASSLGSPGEAFF
abundance: -; j_gene: TRBJ2-1; d_gene: -; v_gene: TRBV6-1; CDR3nt: TGTGCCAGCAGTGAAGCGCCAGGCGGTAGCTCCTACAATGAGCAGTTCTTC; CDR3aa: CASSEAPGGSSYNEQFF
abundance: -; j_gene: TRBJ2-7; d_gene: -; v_gene: TRBV7-9; CDR3nt: TGTGCCAGCAGCAAGAATGGACCCGGACCGATGAGCTCCTACGAGCAGTACTTC; CDR3aa: CASSKNGPGPMSSYEQYF
abundance: many; j_gene: TRBJ1-2; d_gene: -; v_gene: TRBV2; CDR3nt: TGTGCCAGCACCTGGGACTCCCAGAACTATGGCTACACCTTC; CDR3aa: CASTWDSQNYGYTF
abundance: many; j_gene: TRBJ2-6; d_gene: -; v_gene: TRBV14; CDR3nt: TGTGCCAGCAGCCAGGGGTACCAAAGGGGCTCTGGGGCCAACGTCCTGACTTTC; CDR3aa: CASSQGYQRGSGANVLTF
abundance: few; j_gene: TRBJ2-1; d_gene: -; v_gene: TRBV27; CDR3nt: TGTGCCAGCAGTTTAGCGGGAATGGGTGAGCAGTTCTTC; CDR3aa: CASSLAGMGEQFF
abundance: many; j_gene: TRBJ1-3; d_gene: -; v_gene: TRBV28; CDR3nt: TGTGCCAGCAGTTTAGGACAGAGCCGAAACACCATATATTTT; CDR3aa: CASSLGQSRNTIYF
abundance: -; j_gene: TRBJ2-6; d_gene: -; v_gene: TRBV27; CDR3nt: TGTGCCAGCAGTAAAGGGGGCTCTGGGGCCAACGTCCTGACTTTC; CDR3aa: CASSKGGSGANVLTF
abundance: many; j_gene: TRBJ2-7; d_gene: -; v_gene: TRBV20-1; CDR3nt: TGCAGTGCCTGGGAAGGGCAGACCTACGAGCAGTACTTC; CDR3aa: CSAWEGQTYEQYF
abundance: few; j_gene: TRBJ1-2; d_gene: -; v_gene: TRBV29-1; CDR3nt: TGCAGCGCTCTCGGGGGACTCTCTGGCTACACCTTC; CDR3aa: CSALGGLSGYTF
abundance: -; j_gene: TRBJ1-2; d_gene: TRBD1; v_gene: TRBV20-1; CDR3nt: TGCAGTGCTGGGGGACAGGCCTATCGCTACACCTTC; CDR3aa: CSAGGQAYRYTF
abundance: many; j_gene: TRBJ1-1; d_gene: -; v_gene: TRBV7-8; CDR3nt: TGTGCCAGCAGCTTTGATCAAGGGGCCCTTGAAGCTTTCTTT; CDR3aa: CASSFDQGALEAFF
abundance: many; j_gene: TRBJ2-5; d_gene: -; v_gene: TRBV7-9; CDR3nt: TGTGCCAGCAGCCCGGACAGATATCAAGAGACCCAGTACTTC; CDR3aa: CASSPDRYQETQYF
abundance: many; j_gene: TRBJ1-1; d_gene: -; v_gene: TRBV4-1; CDR3nt: TGCGCCAGCAAACCTGCCGGCACGAACACTGAAGCTTTCTTT; CDR3aa: CASKPAGTNTEAFF
abundance: -; j_gene: TRBJ2-2; d_gene: TRBD1; v_gene: TRBV5-4; CDR3nt: TGTGCCAGCAGTACCCGGGACAGGGGCGCCCCTGAGGAGCTGTTTTTT; CDR3aa: CASSTRDRGAPEELFF
abundance: many; j_gene: TRBJ2-6; d_gene: -; v_gene: TRBV28; CDR3nt: TGTGCCAGCAGTTTACCTGGAGACGGGGCCAACGTCCTGACTTTC; CDR3aa: CASSLPGDGANVLTF
abundance: -; j_gene: TRBJ2-5; d_gene: TRBD2; v_gene: TRBV20-1; CDR3nt: TGCAGTGCGACGGGGGGGGAGTTAGAGACCCAGTACTTC; CDR3aa: CSATGGELETQYF
abundance: -; j_gene: TRBJ2-7; d_gene: TRBD1; v_gene: TRBV7-9; CDR3nt: TGTGCCAGCAGCTCACAGGGGGCTTTCTACGAGCAGTACTTC; CDR3aa: CASSSQGAFYEQYF
abundance: -; j_gene: TRBJ2-3; d_gene: TRBD2; v_gene: TRBV7-9; CDR3nt: TGTGCCAGCAGAGGGCTAGCGGGGGGGCCCACAGATACGCAGTATTTT; CDR3aa: CASRGLAGGPTDTQYF
abundance: -; j_gene: TRBJ2-1; d_gene: -; v_gene: TRBV11-2; CDR3nt: TGTGCCAGCAGCTTAGGTCTGGAGCAGGGGTACTACAATGAGCAGTTCTTC; CDR3aa: CASSLGLEQGYYNEQFF
abundance: -; j_gene: TRBJ2-3; d_gene: TRBD2; v_gene: TRBV19; CDR3nt: TGTGCCAGCGGACTAGTTAACACAGATACGCAGTATTTT; CDR3aa: CASGLVNTDTQYF
abundance: -; j_gene: TRBJ2-7; d_gene: TRBD1; v_gene: TRBV6-1; CDR3nt: TGTGCCAGCACCGATCCGGGACAGACGTACGAGCAGTACTTC; CDR3aa: CASTDPGQTYEQYF
abundance: many; j_gene: TRBJ2-1; d_gene: TRBD2; v_gene: TRBV12-3/TRBV12-4; CDR3nt: TGTGCCAGCAGAAGGAGAGCGGGGGGGCCCTACAATGAGCAGTTCTTC; CDR3aa: CASRRRAGGPYNEQFF
abundance: many; j_gene: TRBJ2-2; d_gene: TRBD2; v_gene: TRBV12-3/TRBV12-4; CDR3nt: TGTGCCAGCAGTTTGTTAGCGGGAGTTATCGGGGAGCTGTTTTTT; CDR3aa: CASSLLAGVIGELFF
abundance: -; j_gene: TRBJ1-3; d_gene: -; v_gene: TRBV3-1; CDR3nt: TGTGCCAGCAGTCATAACTCTAGAAACACCATATATTTT; CDR3aa: CASSHNSRNTIYF
abundance: many; j_gene: TRBJ1-1; d_gene: -; v_gene: TRBV10-3; CDR3nt: TGTGCCATGGGGGGGGGAACGAAGGGACACACTGAAGCTTTCTTT; CDR3aa: CAMGGGTKGHTEAFF
abundance: few; j_gene: TRBJ1-1; d_gene: TRBD1; v_gene: TRBV15; CDR3nt: TGTGCCACCAGCGATAAGAACCAGGGGGCTACTGAAGCTTTCTTT; CDR3aa: CATSDKNQGATEAFF
abundance: many; j_gene: TRBJ1-5; d_gene: -; v_gene: TRBV12-3/TRBV12-4; CDR3nt: TGTGCCAGCAAGACAACCCTAGGACGACAGCCCCAGCATTTT; CDR3aa: CASKTTLGRQPQHF
abundance: many; j_gene: TRBJ2-5; d_gene: -; v_gene: TRBV6-2/TRBV6-3; CDR3nt: TGTGCCAGCAGTTATATGGGACTCAGTATGGAGACCCAGTACTTC; CDR3aa: CASSYMGLSMETQYF
abundance: many; j_gene: TRBJ2-1; d_gene: -; v_gene: TRBV11-2; CDR3nt: TGTGCCAGCAGACCCCCGGGGGTCGATGAGCAGTTCTTC; CDR3aa: CASRPPGVDEQFF
abundance: many; j_gene: TRBJ1-5; d_gene: -; v_gene: TRBV19; CDR3nt: TGTGCCAGTAGTATAAGGGGTATTAGCAATCAGCCCCAGCATTTT; CDR3aa: CASSIRGISNQPQHF
abundance: -; j_gene: TRBJ1-2; d_gene: TRBD1; v_gene: TRBV29-1; CDR3nt: TGCAGCGTTGAAGAGGGACAGGTGGGGGTCTATGGCTACACCTTC; CDR3aa: CSVEEGQVGVYGYTF
abundance: -; j_gene: TRBJ2-2; d_gene: TRBD1; v_gene: TRBV29-1; CDR3nt: TGCAGCGTTCAGAGGGATTTACCGGGACAGGGTCTTTCGGGGGAGCTGTTTTTT; CDR3aa: CSVQRDLPGQGLSGELFF
abundance: -; j_gene: TRBJ2-3; d_gene: TRBD2; v_gene: TRBV5-1; CDR3nt: TGCGCCAGCAGCTTGTCTAGCGGGAGAATCACAGATACGCAGTATTTT; CDR3aa: CASSLSSGRITDTQYF
abundance: few; j_gene: TRBJ1-1; d_gene: -; v_gene: TRBV9; CDR3nt: TGTGCCAGCAGCGTATATCGAGGGGAAGCTTTCTTT; CDR3aa: CASSVYRGEAFF
abundance: many; j_gene: TRBJ1-2; d_gene: -; v_gene: TRBV28; CDR3nt: TGTGCCAGCACTCAGTCGGTAGGGCAGTCAGCTAACTATGGCTACACCTTC; CDR3aa: CASTQSVGQSANYGYTF
abundance: many; j_gene: TRBJ1-3; d_gene: TRBD1; v_gene: TRBV28; CDR3nt: TGTGCCAGCAGTTCTCCCGGGACAGGTTTTTCGGACACCATATATTTT; CDR3aa: CASSSPGTGFSDTIYF
abundance: many; j_gene: TRBJ2-7; d_gene: -; v_gene: TRBV4-1; CDR3nt: TGCGCCAGCAGCCAAGGTGGTCGGGGCCTCACCTACGAGCAGTACTTC; CDR3aa: CASSQGGRGLTYEQYF
abundance: -; j_gene: TRBJ1-3; d_gene: -; v_gene: TRBV5-1; CDR3nt: TGCGCCAGCAGCTTGGCCGGGGTCTCTGGAAACACCATATATTTT; CDR3aa: CASSLAGVSGNTIYF
abundance: many; j_gene: TRBJ2-1; d_gene: -; v_gene: TRBV20-1; CDR3nt: TGCAGTGCTAGAGATTACGGGCGGACCTCCTACAATGAGCAGTTCTTC; CDR3aa: CSARDYGRTSYNEQFF
abundance: -; j_gene: TRBJ2-1; d_gene: -; v_gene: TRBV5-1; CDR3nt: TGCGCCAGCAGCTTGGCCGTAGGGGTAGCGGCTAACTACAATGAGCAGTTCTTC; CDR3aa: CASSLAVGVAANYNEQFF
abundance: many; j_gene: TRBJ1-2; d_gene: TRBD1; v_gene: TRBV5-1; CDR3nt: TGCGCCAGCAGCTCGACAGGGATTTATGGCTACACCTTC; CDR3aa: CASSSTGIYGYTF
abundance: few; j_gene: TRBJ2-7; d_gene: -; v_gene: TRBV29-1; CDR3nt: TGCAGCGTTGAAGGGGAGTTCGGCTACGAGCAGTACTTC; CDR3aa: CSVEGEFGYEQYF
abundance: many; j_gene: TRBJ1-1; d_gene: -; v_gene: TRBV7-8; CDR3nt: TGTGCCAGCAGCGGATGGGTCGGGAGTGACACTGAAGCTTTCTTT; CDR3aa: CASSGWVGSDTEAFF
abundance: -; j_gene: TRBJ2-6; d_gene: -; v_gene: TRBV28; CDR3nt: TGTGCCAGCAGTTCTCGACAGGTAGCCAACGTCCTGACTTTC; CDR3aa: CASSSRQVANVLTF